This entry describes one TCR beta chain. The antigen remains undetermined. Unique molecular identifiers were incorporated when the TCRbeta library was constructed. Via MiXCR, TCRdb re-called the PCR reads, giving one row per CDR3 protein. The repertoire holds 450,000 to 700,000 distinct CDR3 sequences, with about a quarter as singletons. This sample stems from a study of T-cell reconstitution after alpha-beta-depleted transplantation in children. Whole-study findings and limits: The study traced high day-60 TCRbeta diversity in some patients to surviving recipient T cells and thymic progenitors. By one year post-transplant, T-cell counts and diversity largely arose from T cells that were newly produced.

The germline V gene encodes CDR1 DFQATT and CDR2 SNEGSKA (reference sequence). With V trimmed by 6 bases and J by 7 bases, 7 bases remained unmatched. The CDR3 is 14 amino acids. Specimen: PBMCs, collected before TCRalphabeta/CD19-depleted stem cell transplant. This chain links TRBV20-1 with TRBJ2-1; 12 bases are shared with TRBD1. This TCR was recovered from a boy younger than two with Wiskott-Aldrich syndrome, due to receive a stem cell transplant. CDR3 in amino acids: CSARDRGPGNEQFF. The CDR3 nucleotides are TGCAGTGCACGGGACAGGGGGCCTGGAAATGAGCAGTTCTTC.